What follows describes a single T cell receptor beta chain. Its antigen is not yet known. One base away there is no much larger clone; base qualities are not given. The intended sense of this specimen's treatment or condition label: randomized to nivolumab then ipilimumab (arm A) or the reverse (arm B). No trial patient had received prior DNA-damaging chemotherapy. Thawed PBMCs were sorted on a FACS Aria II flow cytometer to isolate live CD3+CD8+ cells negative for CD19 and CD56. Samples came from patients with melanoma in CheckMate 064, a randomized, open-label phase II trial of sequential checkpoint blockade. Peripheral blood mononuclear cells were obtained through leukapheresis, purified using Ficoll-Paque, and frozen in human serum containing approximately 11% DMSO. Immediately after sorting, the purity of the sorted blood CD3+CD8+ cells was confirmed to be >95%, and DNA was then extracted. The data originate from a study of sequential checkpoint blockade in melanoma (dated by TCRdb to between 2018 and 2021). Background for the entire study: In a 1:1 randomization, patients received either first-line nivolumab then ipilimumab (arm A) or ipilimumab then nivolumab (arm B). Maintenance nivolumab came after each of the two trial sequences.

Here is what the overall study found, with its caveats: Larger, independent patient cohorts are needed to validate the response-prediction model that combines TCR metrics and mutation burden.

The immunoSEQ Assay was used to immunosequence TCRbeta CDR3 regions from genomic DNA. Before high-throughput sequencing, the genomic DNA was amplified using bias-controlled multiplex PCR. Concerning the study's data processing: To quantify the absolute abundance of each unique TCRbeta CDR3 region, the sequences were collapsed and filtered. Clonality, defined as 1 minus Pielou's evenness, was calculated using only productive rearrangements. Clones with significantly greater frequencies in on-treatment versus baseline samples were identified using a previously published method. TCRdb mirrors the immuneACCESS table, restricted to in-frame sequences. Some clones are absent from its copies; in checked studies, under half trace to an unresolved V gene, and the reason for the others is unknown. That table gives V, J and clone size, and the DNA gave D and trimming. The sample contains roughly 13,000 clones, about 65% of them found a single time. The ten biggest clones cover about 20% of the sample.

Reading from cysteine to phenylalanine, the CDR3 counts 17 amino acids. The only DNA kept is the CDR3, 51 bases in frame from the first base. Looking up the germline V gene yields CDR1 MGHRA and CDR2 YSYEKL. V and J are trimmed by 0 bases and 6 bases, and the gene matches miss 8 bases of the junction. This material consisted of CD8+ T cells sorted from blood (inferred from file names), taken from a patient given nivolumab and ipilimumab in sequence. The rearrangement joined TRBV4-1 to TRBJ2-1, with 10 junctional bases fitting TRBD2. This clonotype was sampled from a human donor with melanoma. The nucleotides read TGCGCCAGCAGCCAAGAGTGGGCTAGCGGGAGCGGCAATGAGCAGTTCTTC. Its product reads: CASSQEWASGSGNEQFF.